The source of this T cell receptor (beta chain) is a study of STAT5B mutations in CD4+ large granular lymphocyte leukemia. Unmatched junction bases numbered 13, after V lost 5 bases and J lost 8 bases. Germline V gene sequence: CDR1 SGHTA, CDR2 FQGNSA. This CDR3 has 15 amino acids. Concerning this clone: Antigen: not known.

Study-wide results and caveats: Main leukemic clonotypes were patient-specific, but approximately 25% appeared at low frequency elsewhere. 8/27 top patient clones versus 2/35 control clones were TRBV06-family. Patient CD4-sorted repertoires stayed more clonal than healthy ones after leukemic-clone removal.

Study processing details: Productive clonotypes were detectable down to 2.59 x 10-5 frequency. Clones were sequenced by immunoSEQ multiplex PCR, and TCRdb holds only the in-frame ones, with some missing. D and trimming come from the DNA, and the V and J calls and clone size come from that table. Seen here are just under 20,000 clones, around 84% observed once, and the top ten hold roughly 13%. The chain recombines TRBV7-2 with TRBJ1-1, with TRBD1 matching 8 bases. The sequenced sample was CD4+ T cells from blood buffy coats. The source of this sequence is a human donor in good health. This CDR3 reads CASSPNRDRLNEAFF. For the CDR3, the DNA is TGTGCCAGCAGCCCGAACCGGGACAGGTTAAACGAAGCTTTCTTT.